The rows below give T cell receptor beta chains drawn from one sample of a study of T cell responses to AZD1222 COVID-19 vaccine. Sequencing used immunoSEQ multiplex PCR; TCRdb keeps in-frame clones, though not all of them. The sample consists of some 150,000 clones, less than 95% of them appearing once. The sequences come from peripheral blood, collected on day 0 of AZD1222 vaccination. Receptors originate from an adult in good health. Both conserved end residues are part of each CDR3. Size is stated for part of the rows, as once, few or many counts, or as a class when the clone is expanded.

j_gene,v_gene,abundance,CDR3aa
TRBJ2-3,TRBV7-6,-,CASSFSTDRGDTQYF
TRBJ1-1,TRBV19,once,CASRPTAMNTEAFF
TRBJ1-3,TRBV7-2,-,CASSTNTGGERNTIYF
TRBJ1-4,TRBV5-4,-,CASSLQTGTGTEKLFF
TRBJ2-5,TRBV7-2,-,CASSPGMGETQYF
TRBJ2-1,TRBV7-9,-,CASSAYIGGASNEQFF
TRBJ1-6,TRBV19,-,CASTWDRTFNSPLHF
TRBJ1-2,TRBV10-3,-,CAILLRDPNYGYTF
TRBJ2-4,TRBV15,-,CATSPGGPSRNIQYF
TRBJ1-2,TRBV12-3/TRBV12-4,once,CASSQQGNYGYTF
TRBJ1-2,TRBV19,-,CASSTRQQGNYGYTF
TRBJ1-3,TRBV28,-,CASSFPGGSGNTIYF
TRBJ2-3,TRBV19,-,CASSHPSGRTDTQYF
TRBJ1-5,TRBV6-4,-,CASSDGGPSNQPQHF
TRBJ2-1,TRBV7-8,-,CASSLGLAPRYNEQFF
TRBJ2-2,TRBV9,-,CASSVEIGLMNTGELFF
TRBJ2-3,TRBV5-8,-,CASSLVSSGLNTDTQYF
TRBJ1-6,TRBV27,-,CASSTDRGRNSPLHF
TRBJ2-2,TRBV13,-,CASSSMTSGSVYTGELFF
TRBJ2-1,TRBV18,-,CASSPGTVTNEQFF
TRBJ1-5,TRBV2,-,CASSEEGVFVGRDQPQHF
TRBJ1-6,TRBV6-4,-,CASSEGSVYNSPLHF
TRBJ1-1,TRBV7-8,-,CASSLGQITEAFF
TRBJ1-2,TRBV7-9,-,CASSLPGQGAGGYTF
TRBJ2-1,TRBV5-1,-,CASSLRGGSSYNEQFF
TRBJ1-1,TRBV7-2,-,CASSIARAVGTEAFF
TRBJ2-1,TRBV5-1,-,CASSLGQGSRNEQFF
TRBJ1-1,TRBV7-9,-,CASSLVRAASF
TRBJ2-2,TRBV7-9,-,CASSSGTLNTGELFF
TRBJ2-5,TRBV7-6,-,CASSLAGGGETQYF
TRBJ1-1,TRBV12-3/TRBV12-4,once,CASSPILNTEAFF
TRBJ2-3,TRBV7-2,-,CASSLGGWGLAGDTQYF